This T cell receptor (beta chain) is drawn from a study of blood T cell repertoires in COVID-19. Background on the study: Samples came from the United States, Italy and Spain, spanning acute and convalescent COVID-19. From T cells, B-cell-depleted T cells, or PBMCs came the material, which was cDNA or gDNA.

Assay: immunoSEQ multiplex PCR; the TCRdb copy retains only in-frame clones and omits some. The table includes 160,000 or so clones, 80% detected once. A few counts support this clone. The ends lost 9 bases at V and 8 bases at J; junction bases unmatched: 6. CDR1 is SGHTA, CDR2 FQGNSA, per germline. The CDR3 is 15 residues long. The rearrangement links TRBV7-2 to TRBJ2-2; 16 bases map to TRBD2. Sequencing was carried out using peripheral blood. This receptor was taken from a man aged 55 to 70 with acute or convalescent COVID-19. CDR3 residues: CASFPGLAGGGELFF. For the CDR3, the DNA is TGTGCCAGTTTCCCGGGACTAGCGGGAGGGGGGGAGCTGTTTTTT.